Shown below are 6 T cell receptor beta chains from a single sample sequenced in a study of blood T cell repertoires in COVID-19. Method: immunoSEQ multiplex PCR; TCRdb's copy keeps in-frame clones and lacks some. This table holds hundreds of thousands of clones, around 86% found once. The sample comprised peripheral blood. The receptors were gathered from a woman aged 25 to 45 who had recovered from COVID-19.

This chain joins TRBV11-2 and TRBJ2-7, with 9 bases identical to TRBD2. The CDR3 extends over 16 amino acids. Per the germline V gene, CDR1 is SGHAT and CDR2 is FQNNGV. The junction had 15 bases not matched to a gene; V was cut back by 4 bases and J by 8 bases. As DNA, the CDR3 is TGTGCCAGCAGCTCAATCCCGGAGCGGGAGGATTATCAGCAGTACTTC. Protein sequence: CASSSIPEREDYQQYF.

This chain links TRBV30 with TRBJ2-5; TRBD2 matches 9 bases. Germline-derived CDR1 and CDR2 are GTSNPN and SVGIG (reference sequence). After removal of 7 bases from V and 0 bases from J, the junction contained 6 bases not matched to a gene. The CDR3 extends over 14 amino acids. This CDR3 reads CASSSGEYQETQYF. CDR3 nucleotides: TGTGCCTCTTCTAGCGGGGAGTACCAAGAGACCCAGTACTTC. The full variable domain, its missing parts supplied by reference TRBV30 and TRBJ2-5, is SQTIHQWPATLVQPVGSPLSLECTVEGTSNPNLYWYRQAAGRGLQLLFYSVGIGQISSEVPQNLSASRPQDRQFILSSKKLLLSDSGFYLCASSSGEYQETQYFGPGTRLLVL.

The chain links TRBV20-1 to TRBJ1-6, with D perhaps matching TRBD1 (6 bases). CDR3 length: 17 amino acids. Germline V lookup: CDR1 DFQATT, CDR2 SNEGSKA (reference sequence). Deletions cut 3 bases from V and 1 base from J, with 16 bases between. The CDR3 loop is CSASIDRLRSYNSPLHF. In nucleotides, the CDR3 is TGCAGTGCTAGTATAGACAGGCTTCGTTCCTATAATTCACCCCTCCACTTT.

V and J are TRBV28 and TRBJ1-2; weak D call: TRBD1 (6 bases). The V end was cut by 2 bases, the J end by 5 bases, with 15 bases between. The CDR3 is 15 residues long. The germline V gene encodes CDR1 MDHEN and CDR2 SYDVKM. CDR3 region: CASSLKQGGPYGYTF. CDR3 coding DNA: TGTGCCAGCAGTTTAAAACAGGGTGGTCCTTATGGCTACACCTTC.

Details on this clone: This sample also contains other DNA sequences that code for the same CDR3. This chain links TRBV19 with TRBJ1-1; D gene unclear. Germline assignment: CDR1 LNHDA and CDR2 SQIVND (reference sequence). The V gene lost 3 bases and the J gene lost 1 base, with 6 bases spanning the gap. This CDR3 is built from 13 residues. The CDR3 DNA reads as TGTGCCAGTAGTATTGGCGGGAACACTGAAGCTTTCTTT. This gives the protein CASSIGGNTEAFF.

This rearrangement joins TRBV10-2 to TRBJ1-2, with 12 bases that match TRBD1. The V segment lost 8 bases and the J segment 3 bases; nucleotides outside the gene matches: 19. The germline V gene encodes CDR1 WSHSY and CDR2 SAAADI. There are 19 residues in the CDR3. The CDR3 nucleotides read TGCGCCAGCCTTAGCTGGGCTGGGACAGGGGGCGCGGAGGACTATGGCTACACCTTC. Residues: CASLSWAGTGGAEDYGYTF.